The rows below give T cell receptor beta chains drawn from one sample of a study of cytomegalovirus exposure and HLA in healthy donors. TCRdb's table, derived via immunoSEQ multiplex PCR, lists solely in-frame clones and lacks some. The sample has around 200,000 clones, around four fifths seen once. The sample comprised PBMCs. Receptors originate from a woman aged 60-75 years in good health and CMV-seropositive. Both conserved end residues are part of each CDR3. Each record gives: J gene, clone size, V gene, CDR3 protein. The size entry is marked missing in some rows and otherwise reads once, few, many or a size class.

J gene: TRBJ2-7; clone size: .; V gene: TRBV7-3; CDR3 protein: CASSPQGGYEQYF
J gene: TRBJ1-1; clone size: few; V gene: TRBV5-1; CDR3 protein: CASSPGLSDIDAFF
J gene: TRBJ2-7; clone size: .; V gene: TRBV27; CDR3 protein: CASSLSIGGSYEQYF
J gene: TRBJ2-4; clone size: .; V gene: TRBV9; CDR3 protein: CASSVLAGTTASQYF
J gene: TRBJ2-5; clone size: .; V gene: TRBV5-1; CDR3 protein: CASSLNMEETQYF
J gene: TRBJ1-6; clone size: .; V gene: TRBV6-4; CDR3 protein: CASSDSQTGANSPLHF
J gene: TRBJ1-2; clone size: once; V gene: TRBV6-1; CDR3 protein: CASSEYGQPYGYTF
J gene: TRBJ2-1; clone size: .; V gene: TRBV9; CDR3 protein: CASSVAGQGGYNEQFF
J gene: TRBJ1-1; clone size: .; V gene: TRBV10-2; CDR3 protein: CASTENTEAFF
J gene: TRBJ2-1; clone size: few; V gene: TRBV6-4; CDR3 protein: CASSEGGGGYPKFF
J gene: TRBJ2-1; clone size: .; V gene: TRBV9; CDR3 protein: CASSVDDPGGPVSLEQFF
J gene: TRBJ1-4; clone size: .; V gene: TRBV7-2; CDR3 protein: CASSLIVSGNEKLFF
J gene: TRBJ1-6; clone size: .; V gene: TRBV7-2; CDR3 protein: CASSSVNSPLHF
J gene: TRBJ1-6; clone size: .; V gene: TRBV28; CDR3 protein: CASSPGDRSSPLHF
J gene: TRBJ1-2; clone size: few; V gene: TRBV5-1; CDR3 protein: CASSGTGFDGYTF
J gene: TRBJ1-1; clone size: .; V gene: TRBV2; CDR3 protein: CASSRTGGQYSRAFF
J gene: TRBJ2-7; clone size: .; V gene: TRBV6-1; CDR3 protein: CASRASGSYEQYF
J gene: TRBJ2-5; clone size: .; V gene: TRBV6-6; CDR3 protein: CASSYSPGGDQETQYF
J gene: TRBJ1-3; clone size: .; V gene: TRBV9; CDR3 protein: CASSAQGIGNTIYF
J gene: TRBJ2-2; clone size: .; V gene: TRBV5-4; CDR3 protein: CASSLRQAAGELFF
J gene: TRBJ2-1; clone size: few; V gene: TRBV10-3; CDR3 protein: CATRETEYNEQFF
J gene: TRBJ1-2; clone size: .; V gene: TRBV7-9; CDR3 protein: CSSSLAPGNYGYTF
J gene: TRBJ2-4; clone size: .; V gene: TRBV5-4; CDR3 protein: CASSPPPTGPDKNIQYF
J gene: TRBJ1-2; clone size: .; V gene: TRBV6-5; CDR3 protein: CASSREGNYGYTF
J gene: TRBJ2-7; clone size: few; V gene: TRBV15; CDR3 protein: CATSRARAYEQYF
J gene: TRBJ1-2; clone size: few; V gene: TRBV5-4; CDR3 protein: CASSSPGTAIDYTF
J gene: TRBJ2-7; clone size: .; V gene: TRBV7-9; CDR3 protein: CASSLPGGPYEQYF
J gene: TRBJ1-1; clone size: .; V gene: TRBV19; CDR3 protein: CASRSGLPNTEAFF
J gene: TRBJ1-5; clone size: few; V gene: TRBV2; CDR3 protein: CASSEVQSNQPQHF
J gene: TRBJ2-2; clone size: few; V gene: TRBV7-3; CDR3 protein: CASRDRHTGELFF
J gene: TRBJ2-4; clone size: .; V gene: TRBV15; CDR3 protein: CATLALSGRTGNIQYF
J gene: TRBJ1-4; clone size: .; V gene: TRBV5-1; CDR3 protein: CASSWRGQGDEKLFF